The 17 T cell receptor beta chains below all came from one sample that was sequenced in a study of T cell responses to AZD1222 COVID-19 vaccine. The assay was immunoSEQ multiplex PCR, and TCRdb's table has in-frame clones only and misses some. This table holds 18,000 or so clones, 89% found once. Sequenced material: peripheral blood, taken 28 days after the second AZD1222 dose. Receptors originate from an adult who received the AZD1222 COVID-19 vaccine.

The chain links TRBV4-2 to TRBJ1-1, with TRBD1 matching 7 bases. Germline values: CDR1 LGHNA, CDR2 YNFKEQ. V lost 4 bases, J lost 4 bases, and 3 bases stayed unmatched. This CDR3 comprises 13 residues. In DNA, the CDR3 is TGTGCCAGCAGCCCCCAGGGGGGCACTGAAGCTTTCTTT. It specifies CASSPQGGTEAFF.

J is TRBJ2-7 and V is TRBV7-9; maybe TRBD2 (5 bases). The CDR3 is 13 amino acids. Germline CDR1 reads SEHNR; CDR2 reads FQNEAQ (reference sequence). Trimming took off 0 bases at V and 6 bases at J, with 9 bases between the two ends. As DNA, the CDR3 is TGTGCCAGCAGCTTAGCGGAGGCCGGCGAGCAGTACTTC. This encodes CASSLAEAGEQYF. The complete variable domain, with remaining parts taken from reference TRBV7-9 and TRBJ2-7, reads DTGVSQNPRHKITKRGQNVTFRCDPISEHNRLYWYRQTLGQGPEFLTYFQNEAQLEKSRLLSDRFSAERPKGSFSTLEIQRTEQGDSAMYLCASSLAEAGEQYFGPGTRLTVT.

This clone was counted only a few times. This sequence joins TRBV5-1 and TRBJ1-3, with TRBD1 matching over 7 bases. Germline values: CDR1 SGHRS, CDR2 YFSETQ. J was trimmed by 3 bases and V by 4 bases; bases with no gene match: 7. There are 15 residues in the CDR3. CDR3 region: CASSLSGQDGNTIYF. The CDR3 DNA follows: TGCGCCAGCAGCCTATCCGGACAGGATGGAAACACCATATATTTT. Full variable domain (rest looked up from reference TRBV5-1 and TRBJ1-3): KAGVTQTPRYLIKTRGQQVTLSCSPISGHRSVSWYQQTPGQGLQFLFEYFSETQRNKGNFPGRFSGRQFSNSRSEMNVSTLELGDSALYLCASSLSGQDGNTIYFGEGSWLTVV.

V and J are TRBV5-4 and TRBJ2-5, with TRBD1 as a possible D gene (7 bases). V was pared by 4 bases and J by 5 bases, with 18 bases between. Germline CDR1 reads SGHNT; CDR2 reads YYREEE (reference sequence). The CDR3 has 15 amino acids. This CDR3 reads CASSPGGRGVETQYF. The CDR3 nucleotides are TGTGCCAGCAGCCCTGGGGGCAGGGGGGTGGAGACCCAGTACTTC.

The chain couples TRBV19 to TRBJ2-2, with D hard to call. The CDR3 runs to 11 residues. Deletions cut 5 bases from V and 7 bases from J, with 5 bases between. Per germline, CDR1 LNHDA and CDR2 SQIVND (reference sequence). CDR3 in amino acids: CASSPHGELFF. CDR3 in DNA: TGTGCCAGTAGTCCTCACGGGGAGCTGTTTTTT.

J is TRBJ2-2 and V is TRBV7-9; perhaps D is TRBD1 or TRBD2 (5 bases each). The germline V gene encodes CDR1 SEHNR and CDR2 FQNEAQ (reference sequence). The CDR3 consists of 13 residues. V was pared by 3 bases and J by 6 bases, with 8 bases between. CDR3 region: CASSFGAAGELFF. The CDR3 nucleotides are TGTGCCAGCAGCTTCGGGGCCGCCGGGGAGCTGTTTTTT.

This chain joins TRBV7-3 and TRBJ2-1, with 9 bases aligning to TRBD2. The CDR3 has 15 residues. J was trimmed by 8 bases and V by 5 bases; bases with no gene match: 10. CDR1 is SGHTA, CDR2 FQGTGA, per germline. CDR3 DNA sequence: TGTGCCAGCAGCCCACTTAGCGGGAGTGTCTATGAGCAGTTCTTC. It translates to CASSPLSGSVYEQFF.

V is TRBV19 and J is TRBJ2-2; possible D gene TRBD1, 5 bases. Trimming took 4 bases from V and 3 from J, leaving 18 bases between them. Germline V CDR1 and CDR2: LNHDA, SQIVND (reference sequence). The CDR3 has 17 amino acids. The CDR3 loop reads CASSTGRQSPHTGELFF. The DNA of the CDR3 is TGTGCCAGTAGTACCGGCCGACAGTCCCCTCACACCGGGGAGCTGTTTTTT.

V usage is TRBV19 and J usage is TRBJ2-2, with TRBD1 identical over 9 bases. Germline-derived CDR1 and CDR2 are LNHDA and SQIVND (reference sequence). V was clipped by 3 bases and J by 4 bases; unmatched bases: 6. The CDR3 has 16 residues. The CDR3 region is CASSITGGEITGELFF. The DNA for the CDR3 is TGTGCCAGTAGTATTACAGGGGGCGAAATCACCGGGGAGCTGTTTTTT.

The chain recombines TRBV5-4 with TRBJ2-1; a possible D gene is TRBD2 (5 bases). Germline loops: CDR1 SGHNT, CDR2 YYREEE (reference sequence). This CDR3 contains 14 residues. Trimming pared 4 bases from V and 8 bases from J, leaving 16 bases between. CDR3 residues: CASSGTRAGDEQFF. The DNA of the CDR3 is TGTGCCAGCAGCGGTACCCGTGCGGGCGATGAGCAGTTCTTC.

CDR3 protein: CAISEGSGVWYGYTF. CDR3 coding DNA: TGTGCCATCAGTGAAGGATCAGGGGTTTGGTATGGCTACACCTTC. The gene calls are TRBV10-3 and TRBJ1-2, with TRBD1 as a possible D gene (6 bases). The CDR3 runs 15 residues. V was shortened by 3 bases and J by 5 bases, with 16 bases between the two germline ends. CDR1 is ENHRY and CDR2 is SYGVKD in the germline V gene.

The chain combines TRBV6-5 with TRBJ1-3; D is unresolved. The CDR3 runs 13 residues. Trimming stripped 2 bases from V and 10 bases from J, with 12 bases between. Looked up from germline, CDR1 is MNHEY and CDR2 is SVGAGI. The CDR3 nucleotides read TGTGCCAGCAGTTACGGACGCAGTGGTACCATATATTTT. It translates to CASSYGRSGTIYF.

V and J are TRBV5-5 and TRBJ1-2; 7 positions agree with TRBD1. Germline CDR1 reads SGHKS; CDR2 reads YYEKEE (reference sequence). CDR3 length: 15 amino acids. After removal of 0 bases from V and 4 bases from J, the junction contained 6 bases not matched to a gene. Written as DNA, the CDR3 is TGTGCCAGCAGCTTGGAACAGGGGTATGGCTATGGCTACACCTTC. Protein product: CASSLEQGYGYGYTF. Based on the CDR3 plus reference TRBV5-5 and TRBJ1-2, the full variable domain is DAGVTQSPTHLIKTRGQQVTLRCSPISGHKSVSWYQQVLGQGPQFIFQYYEKEERGRGNFPDRFSARQFPNYSSELNVNALLLGDSALYLCASSLEQGYGYGYTFGSGTRLTVV.

The CDR3 region is CASSPQLAGGTDTQYF. In DNA, the CDR3 is TGTGCCAGCAGCCCGCAACTAGCGGGGGGCACAGATACGCAGTATTTT. The chain uses TRBV3-1 (or the pseudogene TRBV3-2) and TRBJ2-3, with 11 bases fitting TRBD2. Germline values: CDR1 LGHDT, CDR2 YNNKEL (reference sequence). V shed 4 bases, J shed 1 base, and the junction held 4 bases outside the gene matches. This CDR3 region has 16 residues.

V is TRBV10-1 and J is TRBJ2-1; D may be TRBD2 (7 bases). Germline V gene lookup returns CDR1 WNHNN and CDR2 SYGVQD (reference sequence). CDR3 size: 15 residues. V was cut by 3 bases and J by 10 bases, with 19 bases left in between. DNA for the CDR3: TGCGCCAGCAGTGAAAGGGGGGGCGCCGGTAGGGAGCAGTTCTTC. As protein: CASSERGGAGREQFF.

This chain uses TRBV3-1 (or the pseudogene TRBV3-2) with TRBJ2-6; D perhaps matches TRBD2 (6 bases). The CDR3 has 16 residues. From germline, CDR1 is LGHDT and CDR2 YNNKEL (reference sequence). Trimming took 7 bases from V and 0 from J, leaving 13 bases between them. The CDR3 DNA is TGTGCCAGCACCCCCGGGGAGGTCTCTGGGGCCAACGTCCTGACTTTC. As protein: CASTPGEVSGANVLTF.

CDR3 protein: CASSLDRGSGKLFF. The CDR3, as DNA: TGTGCCAGCAGTTTAGACAGGGGGTCGGGAAAACTGTTTTTT. The chain has TRBV28 and TRBJ1-4; 9 bases map to TRBD1. J lost 10 bases, V lost 2 bases, and 5 bases had no gene match. Germline V gene sequence: CDR1 MDHEN, CDR2 SYDVKM. The CDR3 is 14 residues long.